This entry lists 27 T cell receptor beta chains sequenced from one sample in a study of neurological immune-mediated disorders. TCRdb re-derived calls from the 5' RACE reads in MiXCR, one entry per CDR3 protein. The table lists around 47,000 distinct CDR3 sequences, roughly 13% of them singletons. Sequenced: PBMCs. These receptors originate from a female donor in good health.

To note about this clonotype: At one end the junction does not follow the germline gene, possibly because of a read error. The chain recombines TRBV12-3 or TRBV12-4 with TRBJ2-1, with 10 bases that match TRBD2. The CDR3 contains 13 residues. The CDR3 loop reads CASRTSGYNEQFF. CDR3 nucleotide sequence: TGTGCGAGCAGGACTAGCGGCTACAATGAGCAGTTCTTC.

This clonotype was seen many times. V usage is TRBV21-1 and J usage is TRBJ2-2; the table's D call of TRBD2 was not tested on the DNA. TRBV21-1 is reported as a pseudogene. The CDR3 is 13 amino acids. The CDR3 DNA reads TGTGCCAGCACCCCAGGAGGGACCGGGGAGCTGTTTTTT. It encodes CASTPGGTGELFF.

This clonotype has a count of ten or more. V gene TRBV15 combines with J gene TRBJ2-1, with 10 bases identical to TRBD2. Per germline, CDR1 LNHNV and CDR2 YYDKDF (reference sequence). This CDR3 spans 14 amino acids. With 9 bases clipped from V and 1 base from J, the junction kept 3 bases outside the gene matches. The CDR3, as DNA: TGTGCCACGTGGACTAGCGGATCCTACAATGAGCAGTTCTTC. Its translation is CATWTSGSYNEQFF. The full variable domain, in which reference TRBV15 and TRBJ2-1 provide the parts outside the CDR3, is DAMVIQNPRYQVTQFGKPVTLSCSQTLNHNVMYWYQQKSSQAPKLLFHYYDKDFNNEADTPDNFQSRRPNTSFCFLDIRSPGLGDTAMYLCATWTSGSYNEQFFGPGTRLTVL.

This clonotype was seen many times. The chain recombines TRBV5-1 with TRBJ2-7; 8 bases align to TRBD1. With V trimmed by 4 bases and J by 7 bases, 7 bases remained unmatched. The CDR3 loop spans 13 amino acids. Germline V gene lookup returns CDR1 SGHRS and CDR2 YFSETQ. The CDR3 sequence is CASSVDRVWEQYF. The DNA for the CDR3 is TGCGCCAGCAGCGTGGACAGGGTATGGGAGCAGTACTTC.

This clonotype was seen ten or more times. The genes are TRBV5-1 and TRBJ2-5, with D maybe TRBD1 (5 bases). The CDR3 extends over 14 amino acids. Looked up from germline, CDR1 is SGHRS and CDR2 is YFSETQ. The V gene lost 2 bases and the J gene lost 3 bases, with 11 bases spanning the gap. The chain's CDR3 is CASSFKGDEETQYF. CDR3 in DNA: TGCGCCAGCAGCTTCAAAGGGGATGAAGAGACCCAGTACTTC.

This clonotype was detected ten times or more. V is TRBV14 and J is TRBJ2-2, with unresolved D. The CDR3 runs 14 residues. V was clipped by 1 base and J by 4 bases, with 7 bases between them. The germline V gene has CDR1 SGHDN and CDR2 FVKESK. As DNA, the CDR3 is TGTGCCAGCAGCCAAGTTAGGGCCACCGGGGAGCTGTTTTTT. It is translated as CASSQVRATGELFF.

This clonotype was seen at least ten times. The CDR3 is CASSSRGQSNEKLFF. Written as DNA, the CDR3 is TGTGCCAGCAGCTCTCGGGGACAGAGTAATGAAAAACTGTTTTTT. The J gene is TRBJ1-4, the V gene TRBV7-9; 7 bases match TRBD1. Germline CDR1 and CDR2: SEHNR and FQNEAQ (reference sequence). Germline trimming cut 4 bases from V and 4 bases from J; bases unmatched to any gene: 6. The CDR3 is made up of 15 amino acids.

The table lists this clonotype with many counts. The J gene is TRBJ1-2, the V gene TRBV5-1; TRBD1 matches 9 bases. This CDR3 is built from 16 residues. V was pared by 3 bases and J by 8 bases, with 14 bases of the junction left unmatched. Germline V CDR1 and CDR2: SGHRS, YFSETQ. CDR3 sequence: CASSSEGQGPFNGYTF. The CDR3 DNA sequence: TGCGCCAGCAGCTCAGAGGGACAGGGCCCATTTAACGGCTACACCTTC.

This clonotype came up many times. V is TRBV5-1 and J is TRBJ1-2; perhaps TRBD1 as D (5 bases). Germline values: CDR1 SGHRS, CDR2 YFSETQ. This CDR3 has 14 amino acids. V lost 4 bases and J lost 2, with 12 bases in between. CDR3 in DNA: TGCGCCAGCAGCGAGACGGGGCAGAACTATGGCTACACCTTC. Its protein product is CASSETGQNYGYTF.

This clonotype was observed many times. The chain recombines TRBV6-6 with TRBJ2-5; D unresolved. CDR3 length: 11 residues. Germline V gene data show CDR1 as MNHNY and CDR2 as SVGAGI (reference sequence). Trimming left V 5 bases short and J 2 bases short, with 3 bases between. The CDR3 nucleotides are TGTGCCAGCAGTCAGCAAGAGACCCAGTACTTC. Its translation: CASSQQETQYF.

This clonotype was seen repeatedly, ten times or more. This chain uses TRBV9 with TRBJ2-3, with TRBD1 matching 8 bases. Germline V lookup: CDR1 SGDLS, CDR2 YYNGEE. The CDR3 contains 15 residues. Trimming cost V 3 bases and J 3 bases; bases outside gene matches: 6. The CDR3 reads CASSERQGNTDTQYF. The CDR3 region has the DNA TGTGCCAGCAGCGAGAGACAGGGGAATACAGATACGCAGTATTTT.

This clonotype has ten or more counts. This chain joins TRBV7-6 and TRBJ1-1; D may be TRBD1 (5 bases). Germline CDR1 reads SGHVS; CDR2 reads FNYEAQ. The CDR3 length is 11 residues. V shed 5 bases and J shed 11 bases, with 12 bases lying between them. The CDR3 is CASSLGTVAFF. The CDR3 nucleotides are TGTGCCAGCAGCCTAGGGACTGTTGCTTTCTTT.

This clonotype was counted ten times or more. The rearrangement links TRBV7-9 to TRBJ2-4, with D hard to call. V dropped 4 bases and J dropped 10 bases, with 17 bases sitting between them. CDR3 length equals 14 residues. Germline values: CDR1 SEHNR, CDR2 FQNEAQ (reference sequence). CDR3: CASSSSSSYTIQYF. The CDR3 DNA reads as TGTGCCAGCAGCTCCTCCTCCTCCTACACTATTCAGTACTTC.

This clonotype was counted many times. CDR3 in DNA: TGTGCCAGCAGCCAAGGATCCCTTTGGGAGACCCAGTACTTC. This codes for CASSQGSLWETQYF. The V call is TRBV3-1, the J call TRBJ2-5; no firm D call. In germline, CDR1 is LGHDT, CDR2 YNNKEL (reference sequence). There are 14 residues in the CDR3. Trimming took 1 base from V and 5 from J, leaving 11 bases between them.

In its sample, this clonotype was seen many times. The CDR3: CASSLDFSRTFF. The CDR3, as DNA: TGCGCCAGCAGCTTGGATTTCTCCCGGACTTTCTTT. The V call is TRBV5-1, the J call TRBJ1-1; no clear D. This CDR3 is built from 12 residues. The germline CDR1 and CDR2 sequences are SGHRS and YFSETQ. Trimming pared 0 bases from V and 12 bases from J, leaving 12 bases between.

Ten or more counts support this clonotype. The rearrangement uses TRBV20-1 and TRBJ2-5; 12 nucleotides match TRBD2. This CDR3 has 15 residues. Germline assignment: CDR1 DFQATT and CDR2 SNEGSKA (reference sequence). Trimming took 3 bases from V and 3 from J; bases not matched to a gene: 5. The CDR3 spells CSASKTSGGKETQYF. DNA for the CDR3: TGCAGTGCTAGTAAGACTAGCGGGGGAAAAGAGACCCAGTACTTC.

This clonotype came up many times. V and J are TRBV19 and TRBJ2-7, with 9 nucleotides matching TRBD1. V gave up 5 bases and J gave up 4 bases; unmatched junction bases: 6. The germline CDR1 and CDR2 sequences are LNHDA and SQIVND (reference sequence). The CDR3 totals 14 residues. The CDR3, as DNA: TGTGCCAGTAGTCCGCGACAGGGGGGGTACGAGCAGTACTTC. Translated, it gives CASSPRQGGYEQYF.

Of note for this clonotype: A much larger clone differs from this one at a single base, so this may be a read error. The chain recombines TRBV6-1 with TRBJ1-5, with no clear D. The ends were cut back, 7 bases at V and 7 bases at J, with 11 bases in the middle. Germline values: CDR1 MNHNS, CDR2 SASEGT. The CDR3 totals 12 residues. CDR3 protein: CASKVGSQPQHF. The CDR3 bases are TGTGCCAGCAAAGTGGGTTCCCAGCCCCAGCATTTT.

This clonotype occurred many times. The chain is built from TRBV18 and TRBJ2-1; 8 bases are a match to TRBD2. In germline, CDR1 is KGHSH, CDR2 LQKENI. The CDR3 runs to 18 residues. Unmatched junction bases numbered 14, after V lost 3 bases and J lost 4 bases. The CDR3, as DNA: TGTGCCAGCTCACCGCTCCGGACTAGCCGGGCAAATTACAATGAGCAGTTCTTC. Its protein is CASSPLRTSRANYNEQFF.

As regards this clonotype: Since a much larger clone is just one base distant, this may be a read error. The chain links TRBV7-9 to TRBJ2-7; no clear D. Per germline, CDR1 SEHNR and CDR2 FQNEAQ (reference sequence). V lost 4 bases, J lost 6 bases, and 7 bases lay in between. CDR3 size: 11 residues. CDR3 residues: CASSSCVEQYF. For the CDR3, the DNA is TGTGCCAGCAGCTCTTGCGTCGAGCAGTACTTC.

This clonotype was detected many times. The V gene is TRBV30, the J gene TRBJ2-7, with D possibly being TRBD1 or TRBD2 (5 bases each). From germline, CDR1 is GTSNPN and CDR2 SVGIG (reference sequence). V lost 5 bases, J lost 1 base, and 18 bases lay in between. The CDR3 covers 15 residues. CDR3 DNA sequence: TGTGCCTGGGGGGACGGTTACTTTCTTTCCTACGAGCAGTACTTC. Its protein product is CAWGDGYFLSYEQYF.

This clonotype came up many times. The CDR3 sequence is CATSATGIYTGELFF. Here the CDR3 DNA reads TGTGCCACCAGCGCCACAGGGATCTACACCGGGGAGCTGTTTTTT. The chain links TRBV15 to TRBJ2-2; D might be TRBD1 (6 bases). There are 15 residues in the CDR3. In germline, CDR1 is LNHNV, CDR2 YYDKDF (reference sequence). The V end lost 5 bases, the J end lost 3 bases, and 13 bases lay between the germline ends.

Many counts were recorded for this clonotype. This chain links TRBV29-1 with TRBJ1-1; TRBD1 is a possible D gene (5 bases). V shed 4 bases and J shed 4 bases, with 10 bases lying between them. Per germline, CDR1 SQVTM and CDR2 ANQGSEA. The CDR3 has 12 residues. CDR3 DNA: TGCAGCGTTGCTCGGGACGGCACTGAAGCTTTCTTT. Translating it yields CSVARDGTEAFF.

This clonotype was counted at least ten times. This rearrangement joins TRBV7-9 to TRBJ2-5, with D unclear. Germline CDR1 SEHNR, CDR2 FQNEAQ (reference sequence). V shed 3 bases and J shed 4 bases, with 9 bases lying between them. The CDR3 spans 13 residues. CDR3 nucleotides: TGTGCCAGCAGCTTTACTCAACGAGAGACCCAGTACTTC. Translated, it gives CASSFTQRETQYF.

The chain couples TRBV7-6 to TRBJ1-5, with D possibly TRBD1 on 6 matching bases. Deletions cut 3 bases from V and 8 bases from J, with 17 bases between. CDR3 length: 15 amino acids. The germline CDR1 and CDR2 sequences are SGHVS and FNYEAQ. The CDR3: CASSLGQGGNKPQHF. In DNA form, the CDR3 reads TGTGCCAGCAGCTTGGGACAAGGGGGGAATAAGCCCCAGCATTTT.

This chain connects TRBV29-1 to TRBJ1-1, with TRBD1 matching 8 bases. Germline V CDR1 and CDR2: SQVTM, ANQGSEA. With 5 bases clipped from V and 3 bases from J, the junction kept 8 bases outside the gene matches. This CDR3 is built from 14 residues. The CDR3 protein is CSVPGQGVYTEAFF. The CDR3 bases are TGCAGCGTTCCCGGACAGGGAGTCTACACTGAAGCTTTCTTT.

This clonotype has ten or more counts. The chain carries TRBV20-1 and TRBJ2-7; TRBD2 matches 14 bases. CDR1 DFQATT and CDR2 SNEGSKA come from the germline V gene (reference sequence). The CDR3 is made up of 17 amino acids. Unmatched junction bases numbered 11, after V lost 5 bases and J lost 2 bases. DNA for the CDR3: TGCAGTGCTTCCTCGACTAGCGGGGGGGCCCCGACCTACGAGCAGTACTTC. This codes for CSASSTSGGAPTYEQYF.